Each of the 8 T cell receptor beta chains below was sequenced from the same sample in a study of beta chain features in type 1 diabetes. Expressed TCRB transcripts were sequenced, since all the RNA that had been isolated was reverse transcribed. Libraries were prepared by immunoSEQ multiplex PCR; TCRdb keeps only in-frame clonotypes and omits some of them. The table has around 250,000 clones, 13% to 15% seen once. The sample taken for sequencing was naive CD4+ T cells from blood. The receptors originated from a woman between 40 and 50 years old in good health.

This clone was seen a handful of times. V is TRBV4-1 and J is TRBJ1-5; D possibly corresponds to TRBD1 (6 bases). CDR1 and CDR2 (germline): MGHRA, YSYEKL. With 0 bases removed from V and 5 bases from J, the gap between germline ends came to 14 bases. CDR3 length: 16 amino acids. CDR3 residues: CASSQDNGQRDQPQHF. CDR3 coding DNA: TGCGCCAGCAGCCAAGACAACGGACAGAGGGATCAGCCCCAGCATTTT.

The chain joins TRBV5-4 to TRBJ2-3; a weak D match, TRBD2 (6 bases). There are 15 residues in the CDR3. Looked up from germline, CDR1 is SGHNT and CDR2 is YYREEE (reference sequence). The germline V and J ends were trimmed by 4 bases and 1 base, with 13 bases remaining between them. The CDR3 sequence: CASSTAGGGTDTQYF. DNA of the CDR3: TGTGCCAGCAGCACCGCTGGCGGGGGCACAGATACGCAGTATTTT.

The chain employs TRBV4-3 and TRBJ2-1; 8 bases line up with TRBD2. Germline CDR1 reads LGHNA; CDR2 reads YSLEER. There are 16 residues in the CDR3. The V and J ends lost 1 base and 5 bases, in that order; junction bases with no gene match: 7. DNA of the CDR3: TGCGCCAGCAGCCAAGCACCAGCGGGGGCGCACAATGAGCAGTTCTTC. The encoded protein is CASSQAPAGAHNEQFF.

The chain recombines TRBV5-4 with TRBJ1-1; no clear D. The germline gives CDR1 SGHNT, CDR2 YYREEE (reference sequence). Trimming left V 0 bases short and J 4 bases short, with 10 bases between. The CDR3 contains 14 residues. The CDR3 DNA reads TGTGCCAGCAGCTTGGCCACTCAGGTCACTGAAGCTTTCTTT. Its protein product is CASSLATQVTEAFF.

The chain combines TRBV11-2 with TRBJ2-7, with D perhaps matching TRBD1 (6 bases). From germline, CDR1 is SGHAT and CDR2 FQNNGV. Trimming left V 4 bases short and J 1 base short, with 8 bases between. The length of the CDR3 is 13 residues. CDR3 DNA sequence: TGTGCCAGCAGCTATACAGGGTCCTACGAGCAGTACTTC. Protein product: CASSYTGSYEQYF.

The chain joins TRBV20-1 to TRBJ2-1; no clear D gene. This CDR3 spans 11 amino acids. Germline values: CDR1 DFQATT, CDR2 SNEGSKA (reference sequence). The germline V and J ends were trimmed by 3 bases and 5 bases, with 5 bases remaining between them. CDR3 DNA: TGCAGTGCTAGCCCCAACAATGAGCAGTTCTTC. As protein: CSASPNNEQFF.

This clone occurred a few times. The J gene is TRBJ2-7, the V gene TRBV19, with 8 bases aligning to TRBD1. J gave up 3 bases and V 7 bases, and 11 bases lay outside the gene matches. The germline gives CDR1 LNHDA, CDR2 SQIVND (reference sequence). CDR3 length: 15 amino acids. The CDR3 sequence: CASTLSGTGDYEQYF. The CDR3 DNA sequence: TGTGCCAGTACTTTGTCTGGGACAGGAGACTACGAGCAGTACTTC.

This chain uses TRBV6-6 with TRBJ1-1, with D possibly TRBD1 on 6 matching bases. This CDR3 region has 14 residues. Germline V gives CDR1 MNHNY, CDR2 SVGAGI (reference sequence). Trimming removed 6 bases from V and 1 base from J, with 12 bases in between. In nucleotides, the CDR3 is TGTGCCAGCAGGGCAGGGGATGCGAACACTGAAGCTTTCTTT. Amino acid sequence: CASRAGDANTEAFF.